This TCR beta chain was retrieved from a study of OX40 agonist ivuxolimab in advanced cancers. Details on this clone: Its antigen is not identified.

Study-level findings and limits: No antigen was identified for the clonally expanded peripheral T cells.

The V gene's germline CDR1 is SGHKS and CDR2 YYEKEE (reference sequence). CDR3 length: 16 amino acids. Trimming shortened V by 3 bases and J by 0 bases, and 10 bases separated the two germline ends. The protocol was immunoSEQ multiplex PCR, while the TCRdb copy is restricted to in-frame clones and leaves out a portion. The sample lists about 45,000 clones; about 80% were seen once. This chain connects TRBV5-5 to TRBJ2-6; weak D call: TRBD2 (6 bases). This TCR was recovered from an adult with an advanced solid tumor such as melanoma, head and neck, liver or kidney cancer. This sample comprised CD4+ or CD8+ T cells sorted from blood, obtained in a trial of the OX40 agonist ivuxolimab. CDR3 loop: CASSWDSSSGANVLTF. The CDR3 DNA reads TGTGCCAGCAGCTGGGACTCCAGCTCTGGGGCCAACGTCCTGACTTTC. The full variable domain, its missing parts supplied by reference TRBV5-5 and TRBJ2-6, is DAGVTQSPTHLIKTRGQQVTLRCSPISGHKSVSWYQQVLGQGPQFIFQYYEKEERGRGNFPDRFSARQFPNYSSELNVNALLLGDSALYLCASSWDSSSGANVLTFGAGSRLTVL.